This is a list of T cell receptor beta chains from one sample in a study of shared clonotypes between healthy human individuals. Data came from immunoSEQ multiplex PCR; TCRdb stores just in-frame clones and leaves some out. In the table there are about 1,800,000 clones, about 95% of which are singletons. Sequencing used naive CD8+ T cells sorted from blood. The receptors here all came from a man younger than 30 in good health. Each CDR3 is given without its conserved first and last residue.

v_call cdr3_aa
TRBV7-6 ASSPWTSAQETQY
TRBV18 ASSPPWGEEGYGYT
TRBV7-8 ASSLKDPQGEGFTEAF
TRBV27 ASSFQVGAKNIQY
TRBV6-6 ASSYVGQGSYEQY
TRBV5-1 ASIEEGATDTQY
TRBV5-4 ASSRGGDQETQY
TRBV28 ASSLLRRGNQPQH
TRBV7-9 ASSATGRETQY
TRBV6-1 ASSEQGFMNTEAF
TRBV5-1 ASSFWQGSLYEQY
TRBV5-1 ASSPGTGYRFEQY
TRBV7-9 ASSSDRIGNQPQH
TRBV7-9 ASSPVASYEQY
TRBV4-1 ASSQEDRLGTDTQY
TRBV7-9 ASSLEAGDSYEQY
TRBV5-4 ASSHRGPVETQY
TRBV4-1 ASSQATQAHNYGYT
TRBV6-1 ASSDPGTDEKLF
TRBV7-8 ASSLDPRAFLTNEKLF
TRBV6-1 ASSERQGDQPQH
TRBV15 ATSRENSRETQY
TRBV5-6 ASSQALVEGEGYGYT
TRBV9 ASSVVVAGRYNEQF
TRBV7-2 ASTQGSQRGESTDTQY
TRBV4-1 ASSQFLVETQY
TRBV2 ASSETGVFYNEQF
TRBV9 ASSSRRGLAGMSTDTQY
TRBV10-1 ASSDGRQDSTDTQY
TRBV10-1 ASSHRTGAPYNEQF
TRBV25-1 ASSERGQLETGELF
TRBV13 ATLTADSYNEQF
TRBV7-9 ASSLNWGARDEKLF
TRBV5-4 ASSVAASSYEQY
TRBV11-2 ASSMGPGGTGELF
TRBV28 ASSPNVPMNTEAF
TRBV7-9 AGNGLAAINEQF
TRBV7-9 ASSLAPDGSTEAF
TRBV7-2 ASSLVSSVYTGELF
TRBV14 ASSQVATGADTGELF
TRBV19 ASLHGANVLT
TRBV10-3 AISGPGTLDNEQF
TRBV29-1 SVVGGTPLNDEQF
TRBV30 AWSAGTYEQY
TRBV19 ASSIVPGVINEQY
TRBV9 ASSVKGDSSYEQY
TRBV19 ASSAGQGPLQETQY
TRBV6-5 ASSYTGGSQDEQY
TRBV29-1 SVEDFASGDYGYT
TRBV5-6 ASSLQGAGNSPLH
TRBV28 ASSLTPTDTQY
TRBV7-2 ASSSMGSYNEQF
TRBV27 ASSFTGGAIGYT
TRBV7-9 ASSLVQGGYEQY
TRBV7-2 ASSLGGYYEQY
TRBV27 ASSSGTSASYEQY
TRBV7-2 ASHPPGRINSPLH
TRBV28 ASSSMRELENEKLF
TRBV7-6 ASSLNAPTSGGGDTQY